This section outlines one TCR beta chain sequence together with its context. Its antigen is currently not known. No qualities accompany the bases; no much larger clone lies one base away. The immunoSEQ Assay, a bias-controlled multiplex PCR, was used to amplify TCRbeta CDR3 regions from genomic DNA. The paper's processing steps were these. Within the assay, amplification of reference gene primers was used to estimate how many nucleated cells each sample contained. To quantify the absolute abundance of each unique TCRbeta CDR3 rearrangement, sequence reads were collapsed and filtered. For each sample, productive Simpson clonality was calculated by taking the square root of Simpson's diversity index across productive rearrangements. TCRdb holds this immuneACCESS table with in-frame rearrangements only. Some clones are missing; in checked studies, unresolved V genes explain under half, and the rest has no known cause. The V and J calls and clone size are taken from that table; D and trimming were inferred from the DNA. This sample is represented by roughly 250,000 clones; about 87% of them were singletons. The ten largest account for roughly 4% of the sample.

This sample was taken from a study of blood T cell repertoires in COVID-19 (dated by TCRdb to 2020 to 2021). At the level of the whole study: Samples covering the acute and convalescent phases of COVID-19 were provided by collaborators in the United States, Italy and Spain. Sample metadata almost always included a de-identified subject ID, COVID-19 status, age in years and sex. Subjects who had been exposed to COVID-19, were actively infected with it, or had recovered from it provided the deeply sampled blood TCRbeta repertoires that made up the dataset. HLA class I and class II types, where available, came from metadata supplied by the sample provider rather than from assay-based typing. Samples were obtained from the ongoing ImmuneRACE study (first 160 participants) and from 1,000 to 1,500 subjects provided by 6 global collaborators. The prospective study material was composed of cDNA or gDNA derived from T cells, B-cell-depleted T cells, or PBMCs. The repertoires were made available in a free public database intended to serve as a resource for research on the immune response to SARS-CoV-2. Paper-wide results and their limitations: Clinical and demographic metadata were provided uncurated, with the amount varying by source and participant.

CDR1 is given as MNHNY and CDR2 as SVGAGI, both from the germline V gene (reference sequence). Compared with germline, V lacks 6 bases and J lacks 5 bases; bases without a gene match: 8. Including cysteine and phenylalanine, the CDR3 has 15 amino acids. CDR3 DNA only is kept here, 45 bases in frame from base 1. A second Seattle source provided samples from volunteer blood donors who had recovered from COVID-19. The collaborating institutions used their own protocols to collect whole blood in K2EDTA tubes. Collaborator samples were shipped for TCRbeta analysis as frozen whole blood, isolated PBMCs, or DNA extracted from either sample type.

The receptor chain draws on TRBV6-6 and TRBJ1-3, with 9 bases aligning to TRBD1. Sequenced input: peripheral blood. The clonotype originates from a man aged 55 to 70 who had recovered from COVID-19. The nucleotide sequence is given as TGTGCCAGCAGCCTGGGGGACAGGGCGCGAAACACCATATATTTT. This translates into CASSLGDRARNTIYF.